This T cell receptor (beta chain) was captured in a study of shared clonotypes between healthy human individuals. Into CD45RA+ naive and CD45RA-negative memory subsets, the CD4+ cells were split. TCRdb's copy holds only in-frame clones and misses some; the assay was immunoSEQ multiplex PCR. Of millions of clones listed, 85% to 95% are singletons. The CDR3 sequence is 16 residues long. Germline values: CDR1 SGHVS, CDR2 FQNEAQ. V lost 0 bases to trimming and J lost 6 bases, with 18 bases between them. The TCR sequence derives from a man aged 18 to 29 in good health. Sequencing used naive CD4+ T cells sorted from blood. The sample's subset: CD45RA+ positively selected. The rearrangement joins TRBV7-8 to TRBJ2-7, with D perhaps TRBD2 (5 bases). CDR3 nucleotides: TGTGCCAGCAGCTTAGCGGGGTGGGGAGTCGGTCCCGAGCAGTACTTC. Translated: CASSLAGWGVGPEQYF.